These 20 T cell receptor beta chains were sequenced from one sample in a study of beta chain features in type 1 diabetes. Sequencing targeted expressed TCRB transcripts, as all isolated RNA had been reverse transcribed. The method was immunoSEQ multiplex PCR; TCRdb's version includes in-frame clones alone and lacks a portion of them. The repertoire includes about 360,000 clones, roughly 13% of them detected once, and more than 0.015% sits in the top ten. What was sequenced was naive CD4+ T cells from blood. The receptors originated from a man aged 18 to 35 in good health.

The genes are TRBV7-3 and TRBJ1-2; TRBD1 might be the D (5 bases). This CDR3 has 13 residues. CDR1 is SGHTA and CDR2 is FQGTGA in the germline V gene. Trimming pared 1 base from V and 8 bases from J, leaving 11 bases between. For the CDR3, the DNA is TGTGCCAGCAGCTTAAGCAGGGCAGGGGGCTACACCTTC. Its translation is CASSLSRAGGYTF.

This chain joins TRBV9 and TRBJ1-5; D gene uncertain. Germline values: CDR1 SGDLS, CDR2 YYNGEE. This CDR3 region has 20 residues. Between the trimmed V and J ends, which lost 4 bases and 0 bases, there was a span of 26 bases. CDR3 loop: CASSTEPPGGRVYSNQPQHF. As DNA, the CDR3 is TGTGCCAGCAGCACCGAACCCCCGGGTGGCCGCGTCTATAGCAATCAGCCCCAGCATTTT.

This clone has just a few counts. This sequence joins TRBV6-6 and TRBJ1-5, with 7 positions matching TRBD1. Per germline, CDR1 MNHNY and CDR2 SVGAGI (reference sequence). This CDR3 has 16 amino acids. V was clipped by 2 bases and J by 6 bases; unmatched bases: 10. Here the CDR3 reads CASSYTQGMGSQPQHF. DNA of the CDR3: TGTGCCAGCAGTTACACACAGGGGATGGGTAGTCAGCCCCAGCATTTT.

J is TRBJ2-2 and V is TRBV6-6, with TRBD1 matching 8 bases. The CDR3 has 16 residues. J gave up 5 bases and V 0 bases, and 5 bases lay outside the gene matches. Germline V gene sequence: CDR1 MNHNY, CDR2 SVGAGI (reference sequence). CDR3 protein: CASSYSAGGGTGELFF. The CDR3 DNA follows: TGTGCCAGCAGTTACTCGGCAGGGGGCGGGACCGGGGAGCTGTTTTTT.

As DNA, the CDR3 is TGTGCCAGCAGCTTAGTTGCTAGCGGCCTGAACACCGGGGAGCTGTTTTTT. It specifies CASSLVASGLNTGELFF. The chain joins TRBV7-9 to TRBJ2-2, with TRBD2 identical over 7 bases. CDR1 SEHNR and CDR2 FQNEAQ come from the germline V gene (reference sequence). V dropped 1 base and J dropped 1; count of bases not matched to a gene: 6. The length of the CDR3 is 17 residues.

This clone came up a few times. The chain combines TRBV6-6 with TRBJ2-2; D may be TRBD1 (5 bases). The V end lost 2 bases, the J end lost 5 bases, and 15 bases lay between the germline ends. Germline-derived CDR1 and CDR2 are MNHNY and SVGAGI (reference sequence). The CDR3 length is 16 residues. The CDR3 is CASSYGARVGTGELFF. CDR3 in DNA: TGTGCCAGCAGTTACGGGGCCAGGGTGGGGACCGGGGAGCTGTTTTTT.

This chain links TRBV28 with TRBJ2-1; D remains unclear. V dropped 1 base and J dropped 7 bases, with 11 bases sitting between them. The germline V gene encodes CDR1 MDHEN and CDR2 SYDVKM. The CDR3 covers 14 residues. CDR3: CASSLLGRRNEQFF. The CDR3 DNA reads as TGTGCCAGCAGTTTATTGGGCCGGCGAAATGAGCAGTTCTTC.

This chain uses TRBV28 with TRBJ2-1; a weak D match, TRBD2 (6 bases). V was shortened by 8 bases and J by 4 bases, with 24 bases between the two germline ends. CDR3 length: 17 amino acids. Germline V gives CDR1 MDHEN, CDR2 SYDVKM. CDR3 coding DNA: TGTGCCAGCCAGATATGGCGGGGCTCTCTACTTTACAATGAGCAGTTCTTC. Protein: CASQIWRGSLLYNEQFF.

CDR3 loop: CASSSAPPLHGYTF. CDR3 nucleotide sequence: TGTGCCAGCAGTTCGGCCCCGCCACTACATGGCTACACCTTC. This rearrangement joins TRBV6-5 to TRBJ1-2; D is undetermined. Trimming removed 4 bases at V and 6 bases at J, with 15 bases between. The CDR3 runs to 14 residues. From germline, CDR1 is MNHEY and CDR2 SVGAGI.

V gene TRBV30 combines with J gene TRBJ1-4; TRBD1 aligns across 10 bases. V was pared by 4 bases and J by 8 bases, with 7 bases of the junction left unmatched. Per the germline V gene, CDR1 is GTSNPN and CDR2 is SVGIG (reference sequence). This CDR3 is built from 14 residues. CDR3 DNA sequence: TGTGCCTGGAACCCGGACAGGGGGAACGAAAAACTGTTTTTT. This gives the protein CAWNPDRGNEKLFF.

The table lists this clone with a few counts. V usage is TRBV4-2 and J usage is TRBJ1-3, with a possible D match to TRBD1 (5 bases). V dropped 0 bases and J dropped 3 bases, with 9 bases sitting between them. The germline gives CDR1 LGHNA, CDR2 YNFKEQ. The CDR3 consists of 15 residues. The CDR3 nucleotides read TGTGCCAGCAGCCAAGAGGGGCAGTATGGAAACACCATATATTTT. Its protein is CASSQEGQYGNTIYF.

This clone was counted between two and nine times. The chain recombines TRBV4-3 with TRBJ2-7; D might be TRBD2 (6 bases). Germline-derived CDR1 and CDR2 are LGHNA and YSLEER. This CDR3 is 18 amino acids long. Trimming pared 0 bases from V and 3 bases from J, leaving 21 bases between. The CDR3 protein is CASSQELIEELASYEQYF. CDR3 coding DNA: TGCGCCAGCAGCCAAGAGCTAATAGAAGAGCTAGCGAGCTACGAGCAGTACTTC.

The table lists this clone with a few counts. The chain is built from TRBV5-1 and TRBJ1-4, with 9 bases fitting TRBD1. The CDR3 has 14 residues. The germline V gene has CDR1 SGHRS and CDR2 YFSETQ. The trim removed 7 bases at V and 8 bases at J, leaving 9 bases unmatched. CDR3 in amino acids: CASSTTGGQEKLFF. For the CDR3, the DNA is TGCGCCAGCTCTACGACAGGGGGTCAAGAAAAACTGTTTTTT.

This chain joins TRBV30 and TRBJ2-5; D might be TRBD2 (6 bases). This CDR3 comprises 13 residues. Germline lookup yields CDR1 GTSNPN and CDR2 SVGIG (reference sequence). The germline V and J ends were trimmed by 2 bases and 1 base, with 8 bases remaining between them. The CDR3 protein is CAWSLGLQETQYF. The CDR3 nucleotides read TGTGCCTGGAGTCTGGGACTCCAAGAGACCCAGTACTTC.

This clone was seen only a few times. Other DNA sequences within the sample encode an identical CDR3. The chain uses TRBV9 and TRBJ2-1; TRBD2 matches at 7 bases. From germline, CDR1 is SGDLS and CDR2 YYNGEE. Trimming took 0 bases from V and 1 from J; bases not matched to a gene: 1. The CDR3 length is 15 residues. The CDR3 loop reads CASSVGGGSYNEQFF. For the CDR3, the DNA is TGTGCCAGCAGCGTAGGGGGAGGGTCCTACAATGAGCAGTTCTTC.

This clone was recorded a few times. The chain employs TRBV5-4 and TRBJ1-1, with TRBD1 matching over 7 bases. Germline CDR1 SGHNT, CDR2 YYREEE (reference sequence). The CDR3 runs 14 residues. J gave up 7 bases and V 4 bases, and 10 bases lay outside the gene matches. CDR3 bases: TGTGCCAGCAGCGAATTAAGGGGGCTAGGTGAAGCTTTCTTT. Translation: CASSELRGLGEAFF.

In its sample, this clone was seen a few times. CDR3 in DNA: TGTGCCAGCAGGACAGGGGGTTTCCAAGAGACCCAGTACTTC. This codes for CASRTGGFQETQYF. V and J are TRBV28 and TRBJ2-5, with 9 bases lining up with TRBD1. The germline V gene has CDR1 MDHEN and CDR2 SYDVKM. The CDR3 covers 14 residues. With V trimmed by 6 bases and J by 1 base, 3 bases remained unmatched. Variable domain in full (rest from reference TRBV28 and TRBJ2-5): DVKVTQSSRYLVKRTGEKVFLECVQDMDHENMFWYRQDPGLGLRLIYFSYDVKMKEKGDIPEGYSVSREKKERFSLILESASTNQTSMYLCASRTGGFQETQYFGPGTRLLVL.

In this sample, this clone turned up a few times. The genes are TRBV9 and TRBJ2-5; TRBD1 matches at 9 bases. Germline V lookup: CDR1 SGDLS, CDR2 YYNGEE. The CDR3 has 16 amino acids. The V segment lost 3 bases and the J segment 2 bases; nucleotides outside the gene matches: 8. CDR3 DNA sequence: TGTGCCAGCAGCGCGTATGGGGGACAGGGTCAAGAGACCCAGTACTTC. This encodes CASSAYGGQGQETQYF.

The rearrangement joins TRBV18 to TRBJ1-1, with D perhaps matching TRBD1 (5 bases). Germline V gives CDR1 KGHSH, CDR2 LQKENI. This CDR3 contains 14 residues. The ends were cut back, 6 bases at V and 2 bases at J, with 13 bases in the middle. CDR3 sequence reads: CASSPGGSNTEAFF. The CDR3 nucleotides read TGTGCCAGCTCCCCCGGGGGAAGTAACACTGAAGCTTTCTTT. Full variable domain (missing parts from reference TRBV18 and TRBJ1-1): NAGVMQNPRHLVRRRGQEARLRCSPMKGHSHVYWYRQLPEEGLKFMVYLQKENIIDESGMPKERFSAEFPKEGPSILRIQQVVRGDSAAYFCASSPGGSNTEAFFGQGTRLTVV.

The chain is built from TRBV4-1 and TRBJ2-2, with 10 bases matching TRBD2. The germline gives CDR1 MGHRA, CDR2 YSYEKL. This CDR3 comprises 17 residues. The V gene end was trimmed by 4 bases and the J gene end by 4 bases; junction bases not matched to a gene: 9. In nucleotides, the CDR3 is TGCGCCAGCAGCCCCCCAGCGGGACTAGCGATCACCGGGGAGCTGTTTTTT. It specifies CASSPPAGLAITGELFF.